This T cell receptor (beta chain) was documented in a study of blood T cell repertoires in COVID-19. Assay: immunoSEQ multiplex PCR; the TCRdb copy retains only in-frame clones and omits some. Here the sample spans 150,000 to 200,000 clones, about 80% being singletons. Germline loops: CDR1 MDHEN, CDR2 SYDVKM. There are 16 residues in the CDR3. Trimming pared 3 bases from V and 8 bases from J, leaving 20 bases between. The sample holds a few counts of this clone. This sequence originates from an older man with active or convalescent COVID-19. This chain uses TRBV28 with TRBJ2-1; D perhaps matches TRBD2 (6 bases). Sequenced sample: peripheral blood. The CDR3 nucleotides are TGTGCCAGCAGTTTCGCATTAGCGGCCCTAAGCTATGAGCAGTTCTTC. It encodes CASSFALAALSYEQFF.